A selection of T cell receptor beta chains follows, all from one sample in a study of T cells after posttransplantation cyclophosphamide. Profiled with immunoSEQ multiplex PCR; TCRdb holds only in-frame clones, not every one. The repertoire consists of about 12,000 clones, none detected only once. The sample in question was PBMCs, obtained after allogeneic stem cell transplant with posttransplant cyclophosphamide. These receptors all come from a female patient in her thirties or forties who received an allogeneic stem cell transplant from a related donor, was CMV-positive, and had acute GVHD only. Some of these T cells may belong to the graft donor. Both conserved end residues are part of each CDR3. Fields, in order: J gene, V gene, clone size, D gene, CDR3 DNA, CDR3 protein. The D gene is left open where the match is weak. Size is stated for part of the rows, as once, few or many counts, or as a class when the clone is expanded.

J gene: TRBJ1-4
V gene: TRBV7-8
clone size: many
D gene: TRBD1
CDR3 DNA: TGTGCCAGCAGCGACAGGGGGAAAAATGAAAAACTGTTTTTT
CDR3 protein: CASSDRGKNEKLFF

J gene: TRBJ1-6
V gene: TRBV7-3
clone size: many
D gene: NA
CDR3 DNA: TGTGCCAGCAGCTTCGGCTCCTATAATTCACCCCTCCACTTT
CDR3 protein: CASSFGSYNSPLHF

J gene: TRBJ1-5
V gene: TRBV10-3
clone size: many
D gene: NA
CDR3 DNA: TGTGCCATCAGTAACGGACAGAATCAGCCCCAGCATTTT
CDR3 protein: CAISNGQNQPQHF

J gene: TRBJ1-1
V gene: TRBV7-6
clone size: NA
D gene: TRBD1
CDR3 DNA: TGTGCCAGCAGCTTAGAAGGGAGGTCGGGACAGGGGAACACTGAAGCTTTCTTT
CDR3 protein: CASSLEGRSGQGNTEAFF

J gene: TRBJ2-1
V gene: TRBV7-2
clone size: many
D gene: NA
CDR3 DNA: TGTGCCAGCAGCCCCGACTCATCCTCCCTGGGTGAGCAGTTCTTC
CDR3 protein: CASSPDSSSLGEQFF

J gene: TRBJ2-2
V gene: TRBV7-9
clone size: NA
D gene: TRBD1
CDR3 DNA: TGTGCCAGCACCACGACAGGGGATGCCGGGGAGCTGTTTTTT
CDR3 protein: CASTTTGDAGELFF

J gene: TRBJ2-3
V gene: TRBV21-1
clone size: NA
D gene: NA
CDR3 DNA: TGTGCCAGCAGCAAAGGACGGCTAGCCCGAGGCACGCAGTATTTT
CDR3 protein: CASSKGRLARGTQYF

J gene: TRBJ1-1
V gene: TRBV6-6
clone size: many
D gene: NA
CDR3 DNA: TGTGCCAGCAGTATCAGGGGCCAGAACACTGAAGCTTTCTTT
CDR3 protein: CASSIRGQNTEAFF

J gene: TRBJ1-2
V gene: TRBV27
clone size: many
D gene: TRBD1
CDR3 DNA: TGTGCCAGCAGAAGGACAGGAGCGAACTATGGCTACACCTTC
CDR3 protein: CASRRTGANYGYTF

J gene: TRBJ2-5
V gene: TRBV2
clone size: many
D gene: TRBD2
CDR3 DNA: TGTGCCAGCAGCCCCGGGACTAGCGGGTCGTACTTC
CDR3 protein: CASSPGTSGSYF

J gene: TRBJ2-2
V gene: TRBV7-2
clone size: many
D gene: TRBD2
CDR3 DNA: TGTGCCAGCAGCTTAGTCACTAGCGGGAGAGGGTGGAACACCGGGGAGCTGTTTTTT
CDR3 protein: CASSLVTSGRGWNTGELFF

J gene: TRBJ2-6
V gene: TRBV4-1
clone size: NA
D gene: NA
CDR3 DNA: TGCGCCAGCAGCGGGACTGGACGGACAAGTTCTGGGGCCAACGTCCTGACTTTC
CDR3 protein: CASSGTGRTSSGANVLTF

J gene: TRBJ2-2
V gene: TRBV6-6
clone size: many
D gene: NA
CDR3 DNA: TGTGCCAGCAGTACCGAGGAACCCGGGGAGCTGTTTTTT
CDR3 protein: CASSTEEPGELFF

J gene: TRBJ2-2
V gene: TRBV11-3
clone size: many
D gene: NA
CDR3 DNA: TGTGCCAGCAGCTGGGAGGTTGTCACCGGGGAGCTGTTTTTT
CDR3 protein: CASSWEVVTGELFF

J gene: TRBJ2-5
V gene: TRBV7-3
clone size: many
D gene: NA
CDR3 DNA: TGTGCCAGCAGCCTTACGAGGAACCCTCGGGAGACCCAGTACTTC
CDR3 protein: CASSLTRNPRETQYF

J gene: TRBJ1-3
V gene: TRBV11-2
clone size: many
D gene: NA
CDR3 DNA: TGTGCCAGCAGCTTAGGCCCAGGGACTGGAAACACCATATATTTT
CDR3 protein: CASSLGPGTGNTIYF

J gene: TRBJ2-3
V gene: TRBV18
clone size: many
D gene: NA
CDR3 DNA: TGTGCCAGCTCACCGGACTCCAGCACAGATACGCAGTATTTT
CDR3 protein: CASSPDSSTDTQYF

J gene: TRBJ1-5
V gene: TRBV10-3
clone size: many
D gene: NA
CDR3 DNA: TGTGCCATCAGTGAGTCGACTCCGGCAGCGGAAGGGCCCCAGCATTTT
CDR3 protein: CAISESTPAAEGPQHF

J gene: TRBJ1-4
V gene: TRBV5-1
clone size: many
D gene: NA
CDR3 DNA: TGCGCCAGCAGCTTGGCAAGCCGATCTAATGAAAAACTGTTTTTT
CDR3 protein: CASSLASRSNEKLFF

J gene: TRBJ2-5
V gene: TRBV4-1
clone size: few
D gene: TRBD2
CDR3 DNA: TGCGCCAGCAGCCAAGATAGAGTGGGGGGGGGTGGAGAGACCCAGTACTTC
CDR3 protein: CASSQDRVGGGGETQYF

J gene: TRBJ1-2
V gene: TRBV5-1
clone size: many
D gene: TRBD1
CDR3 DNA: TGCGCCAGCAGCCTGAAACAGGGGGCCGACTATGGCTACACCTTC
CDR3 protein: CASSLKQGADYGYTF

J gene: TRBJ1-4
V gene: TRBV5-1
clone size: many
D gene: TRBD1
CDR3 DNA: TGCGCCAGCAGCCCTCCCGGGACAGCTAATGAAAAACTGTTTTTT
CDR3 protein: CASSPPGTANEKLFF